The rows below give T cell receptor beta chains drawn from one sample of a study of blood T cells in healthy people across ages. TCRdb independently ran MiXCR on the 5' RACE reads; one entry per CDR3 protein. In the table there are around 800,000 distinct CDR3 sequences, 55% to 65% of which are singletons. Sample: blood. These receptors were collected from a man aged 25 to 40 in good health. CDR3s include the opening cysteine and the closing phenylalanine or tryptophan. A D gene is named only where the DNA matches it firmly. Clone size is given for some rows only: seen once, a few or many times, or a class if the clone is expanded.

J gene	V gene	clone size	D gene	CDR3 protein	CDR3 DNA
TRBJ2-1	TRBV14	few	-	CASSQTNNEQFF	TGTGCCAGCAGCCAGACTAACAATGAGCAGTTCTTC
TRBJ1-6	TRBV3-1	-	-	CASSQDWGNSPLHF	TGTGCCAGCAGCCAAGATTGGGGAAATTCACCCCTCCACTTT
TRBJ2-2	TRBV19	-	-	CASSLQGGVGELFF	TGTGCCAGTAGTTTACAGGGAGGGGTCGGGGAGCTGTTTTTT
TRBJ2-1	TRBV18	-	TRBD2	CASSLNPGLSAGRNEQFF	TGTGCCAGCTCACTTAACCCGGGACTATCGGCCGGTCGCAATGAGCAGTTCTTC
TRBJ2-1	TRBV29-1	-	-	CSVRLYTRSYNEQFF	TGCAGCGTACGCCTTTACACTCGCTCCTACAATGAGCAGTTCTTC
TRBJ2-5	TRBV7-2	once	TRBD1	CASSLQGASETQYF	TGTGCCAGCAGTTTACAGGGGGCTTCTGAGACCCAGTACTTC
TRBJ2-1	TRBV6-2/TRBV6-3	-	TRBD1	CASRPGTGKPNEQFF	TGTGCCAGCAGACCAGGGACAGGGAAACCCAATGAGCAGTTCTTC
TRBJ1-1	TRBV25-1	-	-	CASRPGINTEAFF	TGTGCCAGCAGGCCCGGGATAAACACTGAAGCTTTCTTT
TRBJ2-7	TRBV5-4	-	TRBD1	CASSFLGTGREQYF	TGTGCCAGCAGCTTCCTAGGGACAGGGAGGGAGCAGTACTTC
TRBJ2-3	TRBV4-1	few	TRBD1	CASSQVYEGQGTDTQYF	TGCGCCAGCAGCCAAGTTTATGAGGGACAGGGCACAGATACGCAGTATTTT
TRBJ2-7	TRBV7-9	once	-	CASSLLGRNYEQYF	TGTGCCAGCAGCTTACTGGGACGAAACTACGAGCAGTACTTC
TRBJ1-2	TRBV2	-	-	CASSPRGQAGYTF	TGTGCCAGCAGTCCACGGGGGCAGGCTGGCTACACCTTC
TRBJ1-2	TRBV4-3	-	-	CASSQDFGPSVLGATF	TGCGCCAGCAGCCAAGATTTTGGACCTTCGGTTCTCGGGGCCACCTTC
TRBJ2-5	TRBV7-2	few	-	CASSPRDPRGTQYF	TGTGCCAGCAGCCCCCGGGACCCTAGGGGGACCCAGTACTTC
TRBJ2-5	TRBV7-2	few	-	CASSFSDSQETQYF	TGTGCCAGCAGCTTTAGTGACAGTCAAGAGACCCAGTACTTC
TRBJ2-3	TRBV6-5	-	-	CASSSAMDTQYF	TGTGCCAGCAGTTCAGCGATGGATACGCAGTATTTT
TRBJ2-1	TRBV5-1	many	TRBD2	CASSLASGGYNEQFF	TGTGCCAGCAGCTTGGCTAGCGGGGGGTACAATGAGCAGTTCTTC
TRBJ2-5	TRBV20-1	few	TRBD2	CSARDLAGGLWETQYF	TGCAGTGCTAGAGATTTAGCGGGGGGGCTTTGGGAGACCCAGTACTTC
TRBJ1-6	TRBV19	-	-	CASTYRVGSPLHF	TGTGCCAGCACCTATAGGGTGGGTTCACCCCTCCACTTT
TRBJ1-2	TRBV2	few	-	CASSEQETYGYTF	TGTGCCAGCAGTGAGCAGGAGACCTATGGCTACACCTTC
TRBJ2-7	TRBV10-3	-	TRBD2	CAISEGRAGRYEQYF	TGTGCCATCAGTGAGGGGAGAGCGGGGAGATACGAGCAGTACTTC